This entry concerns a single T cell receptor beta chain. A far larger clone differs by one base, so this is likely a read error. The same CDR3 arises from other DNA sequences in this sample as well. TCRdb keeps only in-frame clones here, not all; method: immunoSEQ multiplex PCR. This sample yields over 400,000 clones, of which roughly 80% are seen a single time; about 13% belongs to the top ten. This specimen comes from a study of shared clonotypes between healthy human individuals. Germline V gene sequence: CDR1 SQVTM, CDR2 ANQGSEA. The CDR3 covers 13 residues. V lost 4 bases and J 1 base, leaving 10 bases between the germline ends.

The chain couples TRBV29-1 to TRBJ1-1, with D uncertain. This receptor was taken from a woman between 40 and 55 years old in good health. Some clones in this sample may be carry-over from other donors' samples. The sequenced sample consisted of PBMCs. The CDR3 loop is CSVGVGWNTEAFF. In DNA, the CDR3 is TGCAGCGTTGGCGTGGGCTGGAACACTGAAGCTTTCTTT.